This T cell receptor (beta chain) was recorded in a study of Graves' ophthalmopathy and Graves' hyperthyroidism (dated by TCRdb to 2016 to 2018). Notes on the research overall: Peripheral blood was collected at initial diagnosis, prior to any treatment. TCR beta repertoire signatures were used to distinguish Graves' ophthalmopathy from Graves' hyperthyroidism and to predict progression to ophthalmopathy. In total, around 130 blood samples were TCR-sequenced: 40 to 45 ophthalmopathy, approximately 75 hyperthyroidism and approximately 17 hyperthyroidism-to-ophthalmopathy patients. To explore V-J signatures distinguishing ophthalmopathy from hyperthyroidism, a discovery set of about a hundred patients (fewer than 45 ophthalmopathy, about 57 stable hyperthyroidism) was enrolled. An independent validation cohort comprised 18 hyperthyroidism patients and 15 to 17 patients who later progressed from hyperthyroidism to ophthalmopathy. In roughly six hyperthyroidism patients, the T-cell repertoires found in thyroid tissue were compared with those found in blood. Following sampling, methimazole starting at 30 mg daily was administered to hyperthyroidism patients, and high-dose intravenous methylprednisolone was administered to ophthalmopathy patients. The roughly 94 discovery patients were randomly split 7:3 into training and test sets. What the work shows at the level of the full study, not this receptor alone: In cross-validation, the 13-signature model distinguished ophthalmopathy from stable hyperthyroidism with just over 85% sensitivity and about 81% specificity, while in the test set the corresponding values were about 79% and 69%. In validation, the model predicted ophthalmopathy progression with about 71% sensitivity and around 72% specificity; some twelve predicted patients were CT-confirmed with GO in a median of about 6.2 months. Most of the expanded thyroid clonotypes with a frequency above 0.001 were also detected in blood, and it was suggested that the thyroid immune response may be reflected by blood repertoires. Sample size was not predetermined statistically, and investigators were not blinded to group allocation.

This clonotype was seen many times. Its specific antigen is unknown. Base quality data are lacking; no much larger clone is found one base away. Patients with ophthalmopathy had moderately to severely active disease, with a Clinical Activity Score of 3 or more, a NOSPECS grade of 4 or more, and a disease duration of less than 3 months. Anyone with other autoimmune diseases, uncontrolled infections, pregnancy or lactation was excluded from the study. Diagnosis relied on clinical symptoms, serum thyroxine, TRAb, thyroid ultrasound and orbital computed tomography. Using Ficoll-Paque density gradient centrifugation, PBMCs were isolated from over 8.5 ml of fresh peripheral blood. Trizol reagent was used to extract the total RNA, and its quality was then checked on an Agilent 2100 Bioanalyzer. The germline V gene yields MGHRA for CDR1 and YSYEKL for CDR2. A distance of 16 bases separates the germline ends of V and J, which lose 4 bases and 7 bases respectively. There are 14 amino acids in the CDR3, from cysteine to phenylalanine inclusive. The CDR3 DNA has 42 bases and is translated from base 1.

For repertoire sequencing, TCR beta CDR3 regions were amplified from RNA transcripts. The first round was an RT-PCR using HTBI primers with the Qiagen OneStep RT-PCR kit, and this first round was followed by a second-round multiplex PCR, then size selection and purification. Libraries were sequenced on an Illumina HiSeq2000 using paired-end 100 bp reads. The paper's data handling went like this. Reads were processed with SOAPnuke, discarding reads with adapters, uncalled bases, mean Phred below 15, or no exact constant-primer or identifier match. COPE v1.2.5 was used to merge high-quality paired reads. Each unique nucleotide sequence was treated as a clonotype, and MiTCR v1.1 was used to align the clonotypes to the IMGT TRB V, D and J references. The analysis was limited to V-J combinations with a frequency above 0.0001, which together covered approximately 99% of repertoires. For each V-J combination, a TCR clonal expansion and chaos score was defined as F50 clonal expansion divided by the chaos observed in the TCRdist matrix. Welch's t-statistics and random forest were used to reduce the features to about a dozen V-J combinations, which were then used as input to a naive Bayes classifier. Thyroid-blood repertoire similarity was quantified with the Morisita-Horn index. The public reads were quality trimmed at Q25 with fastp and then assembled into clones with MiXCR by TCRdb, keeping productive beta chains. Rows with a matching CDR3 protein are joined into one entry that keeps the most common DNA and genes. Clone size and V and J calls follow TCRdb, not the original study. The sample table shows roughly 500,000 distinct CDR3 sequences, and around an eighth are seen once. Roughly 9.8% of the sample lies in the top ten.

Material for sequencing was blood. Recombination linked TRBV4-1 to TRBJ2-5, and the D gene may be TRBD1, 5 bases matching. The receptor comes from a woman aged 25 to 45 with Graves' ophthalmopathy. Donor details come from another sample of the same person, matched by shared clones. CDR3 loop: CASSLLGRQGTQYF. The DNA sequence is given as TGCGCCAGCAGCCTACTTGGGCGCCAGGGGACCCAGTACTTC.